One and the same sample provided the 3 T cell receptor beta chains below, sequenced in a study of a mutant IDH1 vaccine in newly diagnosed glioma. Described time point: baseline, week 1 (first vaccination visit). The sample's treatment: pre-vaccination baseline after standard-of-care therapy. Data came from immunoSEQ multiplex PCR; TCRdb stores just in-frame clones and leaves some out. Found here are 90,000 to 95,000 clones, about four fifths of them singletons; the top ten hold approximately 7.4%. Sequences were derived from PBMCs, sampled from a glioma patient treated with radiotherapy, temozolomide or both. The receptors were sampled from a woman aged 50 to 65 with glioma.

The J gene is TRBJ1-1, the V gene TRBV2; D not resolved. The V and J ends lost 1 base and 0 bases respectively, with 12 bases between them. The CDR3 is made up of 16 amino acids. Germline CDR1 is SNHLY and CDR2 is FYNNEI. This CDR3 is CASSEGFGRMNTEAFF. DNA for the CDR3: TGTGCCAGCAGTGAAGGGTTCGGGCGGATGAACACTGAAGCTTTCTTT.

V and J are TRBV5-1 and TRBJ1-1; TRBD1 aligns across 7 bases. With V trimmed by 4 bases and J by 2 bases, 5 bases remained unmatched. From germline, CDR1 is SGHRS and CDR2 YFSETQ. The CDR3 consists of 14 residues. CDR3 nucleotide sequence: TGCGCCAGCAGCCCTAGGGACAGTAACACTGAAGCTTTCTTT. It encodes CASSPRDSNTEAFF.

The chain carries TRBV19 and TRBJ2-6; 11 nucleotides line up with TRBD1. Germline values: CDR1 LNHDA, CDR2 SQIVND (reference sequence). The CDR3 length is 19 residues. Trimming cost V 4 bases and J 2 bases; bases outside gene matches: 10. The CDR3 nucleotides read TGTGCCAGTAGTACGATGGACAGGGGGCGCATCCCTGGGGCCAACGTCCTGACTTTC. Translated, it gives CASSTMDRGRIPGANVLTF.